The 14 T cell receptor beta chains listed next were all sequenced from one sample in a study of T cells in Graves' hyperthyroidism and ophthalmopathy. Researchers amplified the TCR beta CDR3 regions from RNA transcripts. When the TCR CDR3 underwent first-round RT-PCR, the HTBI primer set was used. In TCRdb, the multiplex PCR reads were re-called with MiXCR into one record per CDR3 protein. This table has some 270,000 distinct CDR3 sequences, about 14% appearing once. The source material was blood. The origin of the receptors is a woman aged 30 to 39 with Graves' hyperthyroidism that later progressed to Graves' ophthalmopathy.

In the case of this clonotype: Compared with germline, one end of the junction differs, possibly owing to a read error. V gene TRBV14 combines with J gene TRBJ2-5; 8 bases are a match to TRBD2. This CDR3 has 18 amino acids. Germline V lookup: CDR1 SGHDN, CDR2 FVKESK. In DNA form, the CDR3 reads TGTCCCAGCAGCCAAGACCGCTCGAGGAGCGGGAGACAAGAGACCCAGTACTTC. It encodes CPSSQDRSRSGRQETQYF.

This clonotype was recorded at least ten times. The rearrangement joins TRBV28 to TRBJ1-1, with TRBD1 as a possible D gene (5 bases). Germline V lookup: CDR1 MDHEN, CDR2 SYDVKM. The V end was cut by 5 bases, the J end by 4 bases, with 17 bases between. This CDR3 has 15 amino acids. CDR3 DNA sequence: TGTGCCAGCAGTCTCAAGGTGGGGGGATTCACTGAAGCTTTCTTT. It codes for CASSLKVGGFTEAFF.

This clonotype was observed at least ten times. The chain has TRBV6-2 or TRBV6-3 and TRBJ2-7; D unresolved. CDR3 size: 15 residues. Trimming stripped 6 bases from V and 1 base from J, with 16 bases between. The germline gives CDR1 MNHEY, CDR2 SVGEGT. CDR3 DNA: TGTGCCAGCAGGGGTGCTCTAACGAATTCCTACGAGCAGTACTTC. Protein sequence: CASRGALTNSYEQYF.

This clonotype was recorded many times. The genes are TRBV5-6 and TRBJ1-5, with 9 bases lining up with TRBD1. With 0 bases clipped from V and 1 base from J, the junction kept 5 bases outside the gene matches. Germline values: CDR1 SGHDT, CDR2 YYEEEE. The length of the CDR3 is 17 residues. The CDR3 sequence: CASSLGGQGMSNQPQHF. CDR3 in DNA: TGTGCCAGCAGCTTGGGGGGACAGGGTATGAGCAATCAGCCCCAGCATTTT.

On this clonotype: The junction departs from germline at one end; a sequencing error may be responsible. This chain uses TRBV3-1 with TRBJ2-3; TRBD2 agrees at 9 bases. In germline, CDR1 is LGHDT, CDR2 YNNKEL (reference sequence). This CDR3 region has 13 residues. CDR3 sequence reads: CASRQAGGDTQYF. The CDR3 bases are TGTGCCAGCCGCCAAGCGGGGGGAGATACGCAGTATTTT.

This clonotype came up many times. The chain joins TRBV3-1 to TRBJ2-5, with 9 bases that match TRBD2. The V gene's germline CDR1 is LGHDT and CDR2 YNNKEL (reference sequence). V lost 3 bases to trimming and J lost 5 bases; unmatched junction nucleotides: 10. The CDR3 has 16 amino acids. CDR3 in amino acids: CASSHLIAGARETQYF. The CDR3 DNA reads TGTGCCAGCAGCCATCTCATAGCGGGAGCGAGGGAGACCCAGTACTTC.

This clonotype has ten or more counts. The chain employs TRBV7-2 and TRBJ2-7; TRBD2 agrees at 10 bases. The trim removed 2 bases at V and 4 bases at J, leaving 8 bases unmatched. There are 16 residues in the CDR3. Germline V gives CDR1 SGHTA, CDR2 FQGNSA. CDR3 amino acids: CASSLRTPGLAYEQYF. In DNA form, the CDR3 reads TGTGCCAGCAGCTTAAGGACGCCGGGACTAGCGTACGAGCAGTACTTC.

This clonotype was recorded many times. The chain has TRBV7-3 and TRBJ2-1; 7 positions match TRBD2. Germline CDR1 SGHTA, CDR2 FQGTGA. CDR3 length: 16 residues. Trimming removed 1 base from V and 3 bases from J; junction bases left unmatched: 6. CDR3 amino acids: CASSLREGGGYNEQFF. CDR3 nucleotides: TGTGCCAGCAGCTTAAGGGAGGGCGGGGGCTACAATGAGCAGTTCTTC.

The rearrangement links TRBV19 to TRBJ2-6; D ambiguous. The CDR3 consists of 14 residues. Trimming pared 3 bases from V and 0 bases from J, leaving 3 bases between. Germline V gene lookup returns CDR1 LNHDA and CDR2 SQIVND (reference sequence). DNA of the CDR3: TGTGCCAGTAGTATTCGCTCTGGGGCCAACGTCCTGACTTTC. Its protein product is CASSIRSGANVLTF.

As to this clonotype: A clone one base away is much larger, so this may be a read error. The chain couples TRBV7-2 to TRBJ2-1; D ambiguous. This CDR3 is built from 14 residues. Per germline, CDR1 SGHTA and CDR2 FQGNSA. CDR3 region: CASGFAGSYNEQFF. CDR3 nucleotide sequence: TGTGCCAGCGGCTTTGCTGGCAGCTACAATGAGCAGTTCTTC.

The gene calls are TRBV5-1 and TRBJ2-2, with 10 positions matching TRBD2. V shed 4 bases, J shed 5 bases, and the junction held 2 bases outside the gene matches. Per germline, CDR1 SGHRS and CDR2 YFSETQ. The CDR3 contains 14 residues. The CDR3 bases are TGCGCCAGCAGCGCGACTAGCGGGACCGGGGAGCTGTTTTTT. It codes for CASSATSGTGELFF. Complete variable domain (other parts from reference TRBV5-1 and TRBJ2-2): KAGVTQTPRYLIKTRGQQVTLSCSPISGHRSVSWYQQTPGQGLQFLFEYFSETQRNKGNFPGRFSGRQFSNSRSEMNVSTLELGDSALYLCASSATSGTGELFFGEGSRLTVL.

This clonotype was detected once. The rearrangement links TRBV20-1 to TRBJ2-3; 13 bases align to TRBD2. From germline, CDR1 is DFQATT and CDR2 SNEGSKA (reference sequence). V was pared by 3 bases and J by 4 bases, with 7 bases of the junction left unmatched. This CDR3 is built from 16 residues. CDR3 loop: CSARGGLAGVSDTQYF. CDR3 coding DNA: TGCAGTGCTAGGGGTGGACTAGCGGGAGTCTCAGATACGCAGTATTTT.

The CDR3 region has the DNA TGTGCCAGCAATTCATTTGTGGGACAGGGGCTTTTTGACACTGAAGCTTTCTTT. It translates to CASNSFVGQGLFDTEAFF. The chain links TRBV28 to TRBJ1-1, with 10 bases aligning to TRBD1. The CDR3 runs 18 residues. Germline values: CDR1 MDHEN, CDR2 SYDVKM. The junction had 17 bases not matched to a gene; V was cut back by 7 bases and J by 3 bases.

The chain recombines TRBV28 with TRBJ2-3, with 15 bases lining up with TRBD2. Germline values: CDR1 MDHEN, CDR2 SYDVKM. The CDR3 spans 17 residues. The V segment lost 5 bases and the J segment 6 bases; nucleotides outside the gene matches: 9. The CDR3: CASSGWTSGRGGDTQYF. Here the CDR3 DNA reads TGTGCCAGCAGTGGTTGGACTAGCGGGAGGGGTGGTGATACGCAGTATTTT.